This T cell receptor (beta chain) is drawn from a study of tumor-infiltrating lymphocytes in primary liver carcinoma. At the level of the study: These patients were men and women whose ages were 30 to 69 years. Sample counts of productive TCRbeta reads spanned roughly 3.5 to 7.5 million; these counts were similar across tissue types.

Trimming shortened V by 8 bases and J by 4 bases, and 12 bases separated the two germline ends. Germline lookup yields CDR1 SGHNT and CDR2 YENEEA. This CDR3 comprises 13 residues. From 500 ng of total RNA, TCR beta-specific cDNA was reverse-transcribed using a constant-region primer. The TCR beta library was amplified through three nested multiplex PCR rounds in a modified ARM-PCR procedure. TRBV1-TRBV30 forward primers paired with a C-beta reverse primer were used in the first two PCR rounds, which ran roughly 9 cycles each. TCRdb reprocessed the multiplex PCR reads with MiXCR, giving one entry per CDR3 protein. The sample consists of some 110,000 distinct CDR3 sequences, 50% to 80% of them appearing once. It was from roughly 20-30 mg of unsorted bulk tissue that RNA and DNA were co-extracted.

The chain is built from TRBV11-3 and TRBJ2-1; D may be TRBD1 or TRBD2 (6 bases each). The sequencing input was liver tumor tissue from sampling region 3. Documented subset: tumor region T3, left-lateral pole. The receptor was isolated from a woman aged 60-70 years with primary liver carcinoma and hepatitis B virus infection. The CDR3 region has the DNA TGTGCCAGCTGGGGGGCCAGGTACAATGAGCAGTTCTTC. Translated, it gives CASWGARYNEQFF.